These 11 T cell receptor beta chains originate from one sample sequenced in a study of shared clonotypes between healthy human individuals. The method was immunoSEQ multiplex PCR; TCRdb's version includes in-frame clones alone and lacks a portion of them. Of a few million clones listed, 80% to 95% are singletons. Sequencing used naive CD4+ T cells from PBMCs. Stated subset: CD45RA+ positively selected. These receptors all come from a man aged 18 to 35 in good health. Some clones in this sample may be carry-over from other donors' samples.

The rearrangement uses TRBV10-3 and TRBJ2-7, with D perhaps TRBD1 or TRBD2 (6 bases each). V shed 8 bases and J shed 5 bases, with 22 bases lying between them. CDR1 is ENHRY, CDR2 SYGVKD, per germline. The length of the CDR3 is 15 residues. The CDR3 DNA sequence: TGTGCCATCGGGGGGCAACAGGGAATTAAGGACGAGCAGTACTTC. Its translation is CAIGGQQGIKDEQYF.

The V gene is TRBV6-4, the J gene TRBJ1-1; D is ambiguous. The CDR3 length is 10 residues. Germline-derived CDR1 and CDR2 are MRHNA and SNTAGT. Trimming shortened V by 8 bases and J by 7 bases, and 8 bases separated the two germline ends. The CDR3 spells CASPAVEAFF. CDR3 DNA sequence: TGTGCCAGCCCAGCAGTTGAAGCTTTCTTT.

This rearrangement joins TRBV19 to TRBJ2-2, with 9 bases aligning to TRBD2. The CDR3 spans 17 residues. Per the germline V gene, CDR1 is LNHDA and CDR2 is SQIVND (reference sequence). The ends lost 7 bases at V and 3 bases at J; junction bases unmatched: 12. The DNA for the CDR3 is TGTGCCAGTACTATTCCTAGCGGGAATCCATACACCGGGGAGCTGTTTTTT. Amino acids: CASTIPSGNPYTGELFF.

V usage is TRBV7-8 and J usage is TRBJ1-1; weak D call: TRBD1 (5 bases). Trimming stripped 0 bases from V and 5 bases from J, with 13 bases between. Germline CDR1 SGHVS, CDR2 FQNEAQ. The CDR3 has 15 amino acids. CDR3 nucleotide sequence: TGTGCCAGCAGCTTAGCGCGAGGGGAGGGGACTGAAGCTTTCTTT. Amino acid sequence: CASSLARGEGTEAFF.

Regarding this clone: The sample contains more than one DNA sequence encoding this CDR3. The rearrangement joins TRBV7-3 to TRBJ2-3; TRBD2 matches at 8 bases. With 5 bases clipped from V and 3 bases from J, the junction kept 1 base outside the gene matches. The V gene's germline CDR1 is SGHTA and CDR2 FQGTGA. The CDR3 extends over 13 amino acids. CDR3 sequence reads: CASSPSGTDTQYF. DNA for the CDR3: TGTGCCAGCAGCCCTAGCGGGACAGATACGCAGTATTTT.

V is TRBV15 and J is TRBJ2-7; 8 nucleotides match TRBD1. The CDR3 spans 15 residues. CDR1 and CDR2 (germline): LNHNV, YYDKDF (reference sequence). Germline trimming cut 2 bases from V and 3 bases from J; bases unmatched to any gene: 6. The CDR3 DNA is TGTGCCACCAGCAGACTCGGACAGGGTGTCTACGAGCAGTACTTC. Translating it yields CATSRLGQGVYEQYF. Filled out from reference TRBV15 and TRBJ2-7, the complete variable domain reads DAMVIQNPRYQVTQFGKPVTLSCSQTLNHNVMYWYQQKSSQAPKLLFHYYDKDFNNEADTPDNFQSRRPNTSFCFLDIRSPGLGDTAMYLCATSRLGQGVYEQYFGPGTRLTVT.

This chain joins TRBV11-1 and TRBJ2-5; 7 nucleotides align to TRBD2. CDR3 size: 17 residues. V was clipped by 5 bases and J by 12 bases; unmatched bases: 24. Germline CDR1 and CDR2: SGHAT and FQDESV (reference sequence). As DNA, the CDR3 is TGTGCCAGCAGCGAGAGGGTTGGGGGGGACCCCTACAAAGACAAGTACTTC. As protein: CASSERVGGDPYKDKYF.

The chain links TRBV9 to TRBJ2-5; 13 nucleotides align to TRBD2. Germline V gene lookup returns CDR1 SGDLS and CDR2 YYNGEE. The CDR3 totals 18 residues. J was trimmed by 2 bases and V by 3 bases; bases with no gene match: 10. CDR3 bases: TGTGCCAGCAGCGGAGAGATGACTAGCGGGAGGTTACAAGAGACCCAGTACTTC. This gives the protein CASSGEMTSGRLQETQYF.

The rearrangement joins TRBV18 to TRBJ1-5; weak D call: TRBD1 (5 bases). The CDR3 has 19 amino acids. With 3 bases removed from V and 0 bases from J, the gap between germline ends came to 21 bases. CDR1 KGHSH and CDR2 LQKENI come from the germline V gene. CDR3 in amino acids: CASSPTRGTGLYSNQPQHF. The CDR3 nucleotides are TGTGCCAGCTCACCGACCCGGGGGACGGGTCTTTATAGCAATCAGCCCCAGCATTTT.

The gene calls are TRBV7-3 and TRBJ2-1; no firm D call. This CDR3 is 13 amino acids long. The germline CDR1 and CDR2 sequences are SGHTA and FQGTGA. Between the trimmed V and J ends, which lost 3 bases and 4 bases, there was a span of 7 bases. This CDR3 reads CASSFRRYNEQFF. In nucleotides, the CDR3 is TGTGCCAGCAGCTTTAGAAGATACAATGAGCAGTTCTTC. Full variable domain (outside the CDR3, taken from reference TRBV7-3 and TRBJ2-1): GAGVSQTPSNKVTEKGKYVELRCDPISGHTALYWYRQSLGQGPEFLIYFQGTGAADDSGLPNDRFFAVRPEGSVSTLKIQRTERGDSAVYLCASSFRRYNEQFFGPGTRLTVL.

In DNA form, the CDR3 reads TGTGCTAGTGGTGTTAAGGCAGGACAAAGTCGGGCCAACGTCCTGACTTTC. Its translation is CASGVKAGQSRANVLTF. The J gene is TRBJ2-6, the V gene TRBV12-5; tentatively, D is TRBD1 (5 bases). CDR1 is LGHNT and CDR2 is FRNRAP in the germline V gene. V lost 5 bases and J lost 5, with 19 bases in between. The length of the CDR3 is 17 residues.